Shown below are 21 T cell receptor beta chains from a single sample sequenced in a study of tumour-infiltrating T cells in Burkitt lymphoma. TCRdb keeps only in-frame clones here, not all; method: immunoSEQ multiplex PCR. The sample yields about 2,500 clones, approximately 15% seen once. Source material: tumor tissue. These receptors were taken from a human donor with Burkitt lymphoma.

The chain combines TRBV5-1 with TRBJ1-1; D call uncertain. Germline assignment: CDR1 SGHRS and CDR2 YFSETQ. CDR3 length: 11 residues. Trimming removed 0 bases at V and 7 bases at J, with 4 bases between. Here the CDR3 reads CASSLGGEAFF. The CDR3 DNA sequence: TGCGCCAGCAGCTTGGGGGGTGAAGCTTTCTTT.

The chain couples TRBV15 to TRBJ1-1; 8 positions agree with TRBD1. Germline lookup yields CDR1 LNHNV and CDR2 YYDKDF (reference sequence). CDR3 length: 14 residues. V gave up 3 bases and J gave up 6 bases; unmatched junction bases: 6. The CDR3 loop reads CATSSGQGRSEAFF. The CDR3 DNA reads as TGTGCCACCAGCAGCGGACAGGGAAGATCTGAAGCTTTCTTT.

This clone was recorded a few times. The J gene is TRBJ2-7, the V gene TRBV1. TRBV1 is flagged as a pseudogene. This CDR3 region has 11 residues. As DNA, the CDR3 is TGCACCAGCAGCCAGAACTACGAGCAGTACTTC. Protein product: CTSSQNYEQYF.

A few counts support this clone. This specimen includes other DNA sequences encoding the same CDR3. The chain couples TRBV5-1 to TRBJ2-3; D is unclear. The CDR3 runs to 15 residues. V lost 4 bases, J lost 0 bases, and 12 bases lay in between. The germline CDR1 and CDR2 sequences are SGHRS and YFSETQ. The CDR3 reads CASSLGLASTDTQYF. In DNA, the CDR3 is TGCGCCAGCAGCCTAGGATTAGCAAGCACAGATACGCAGTATTTT.

This chain uses TRBV4-1 with TRBJ1-2; D ambiguous. CDR3 size: 15 residues. The V gene's germline CDR1 is MGHRA and CDR2 YSYEKL. V was cut by 3 bases and J by 7 bases, with 18 bases left in between. CDR3 in amino acids: CASSHWFQRLGGYTF. DNA of the CDR3: TGCGCCAGCAGCCATTGGTTTCAGAGGCTCGGTGGCTACACCTTC.

The chain combines TRBV6-5 with TRBJ2-3; D gene ambiguous. V was shortened by 8 bases and J by 6 bases, with 21 bases between the two germline ends. Germline V gene lookup returns CDR1 MNHEY and CDR2 SVGAGI. The CDR3 has 15 residues. CDR3 nucleotide sequence: TGTGCCAGCCGGCAATTTAGGTATAAGACCGATACGCAGTATTTT. Residues: CASRQFRYKTDTQYF.

This clone showed up just a few times. The V and J genes are TRBV4-1 and TRBJ2-2; 8 bases agree with TRBD1. The CDR3 consists of 16 residues. Trimming took 3 bases from V and 4 from J; bases not matched to a gene: 7. Germline CDR1 and CDR2: MGHRA and YSYEKL. The CDR3 is CASSQVQGARTGELFF. The CDR3 DNA is TGCGCCAGCAGCCAGGTCCAGGGGGCTCGCACCGGGGAGCTGTTTTTT.

V is TRBV18 and J is TRBJ2-7; 7 bases line up with TRBD1. There are 12 residues in the CDR3. V dropped 3 bases and J dropped 6; count of bases not matched to a gene: 2. Germline CDR1 and CDR2: KGHSH and LQKENI. CDR3: CASSPNRGEQYF. DNA for the CDR3: TGTGCCAGCTCACCCAACAGGGGCGAGCAGTACTTC.

This clone was found a few times. The chain links TRBV6-1 to TRBJ2-7; 7 nucleotides align to TRBD2. The J segment lost 3 bases and the V segment lost 1 base, leaving 6 bases of the junction unmatched. CDR1 is MNHNS and CDR2 is SASEGT in the germline V gene. The CDR3 is made up of 15 amino acids. The CDR3 region is CASSEGGGVIYEQYF. The CDR3 DNA is TGTGCCAGCAGTGAAGGGGGGGGAGTGATCTACGAGCAGTACTTC.

This rearrangement joins TRBV5-1 to TRBJ2-5, with D perhaps matching TRBD2 (5 bases). Germline V lookup: CDR1 SGHRS, CDR2 YFSETQ. The CDR3 totals 14 residues. V was clipped by 3 bases and J by 2 bases, with 11 bases between them. CDR3 nucleotides: TGCGCCAGCAGCTCTGGACTGACTCAAGAGACCCAGTACTTC. Translation: CASSSGLTQETQYF.

The chain carries TRBV7-2 and TRBJ1-3; TRBD1 matches 9 bases. Germline trimming cut 5 bases from V and 0 bases from J; bases unmatched to any gene: 8. Germline V lookup: CDR1 SGHTA, CDR2 FQGNSA. The CDR3 runs 17 residues. In DNA form, the CDR3 reads TGTGCCAGCAGCCACGGGACAGGGAAGGGCTCTGGAAACACCATATATTTT. It yields the protein CASSHGTGKGSGNTIYF.

This chain links TRBV6-6 with TRBJ1-2, with D possibly TRBD1 on 6 matching bases. The CDR3 extends over 14 amino acids. Trimming stripped 0 bases from V and 2 bases from J, with 7 bases between. In germline, CDR1 is MNHNY, CDR2 SVGAGI (reference sequence). CDR3 coding DNA: TGTGCCAGCAGTTACTCAGACAGGAACTATGGCTACACCTTC. Protein product: CASSYSDRNYGYTF.

This clone was found a few times. The chain combines TRBV5-4 with TRBJ1-2; D remains unclear. This CDR3 spans 14 amino acids. The germline V gene has CDR1 SGHNT and CDR2 YYREEE (reference sequence). The V and J ends lost 1 base and 3 bases respectively, with 10 bases between them. The CDR3 reads CASSLHSSDYGYTF. CDR3 in DNA: TGTGCCAGCAGCTTGCACTCGTCGGACTATGGCTACACCTTC.

The chain is built from TRBV27 and TRBJ2-5, with 7 bases matching TRBD1. V trimming: 1 base; J trimming: 4 bases; junction bases outside the gene matches: 3. The CDR3 is made up of 14 amino acids. Germline CDR1 reads MNHEY; CDR2 reads SMNVEV (reference sequence). The CDR3, as DNA: TGTGCCAGCAGTTTATTTTACAGGGGAGAGACCCAGTACTTC. This translates into CASSLFYRGETQYF.

The chain recombines TRBV19 with TRBJ2-3; possibly TRBD1 for D (5 bases). This CDR3 spans 15 amino acids. The V and J ends lost 6 bases and 2 bases respectively, with 15 bases between them. Germline V gene sequence: CDR1 LNHDA, CDR2 SQIVND (reference sequence). DNA of the CDR3: TGTGCCAGTAGCCCGACAGTTTCTCCCACAGATACGCAGTATTTT. This encodes CASSPTVSPTDTQYF.

There are a few counts of this clone. The chain is built from TRBV15 and TRBJ2-6, with D unresolved. V was cut by 8 bases and J by 1 base, with 18 bases left in between. Germline CDR1 is LNHNV and CDR2 is YYDKDF (reference sequence). The CDR3 has 17 amino acids. The CDR3 loop is CATHFGQEDSGANVLTF. The CDR3 coding sequence is TGTGCCACCCACTTCGGGCAGGAAGATTCTGGGGCCAACGTCCTGACTTTC. The full variable domain, rest sourced from reference TRBV15 and TRBJ2-6, is DAMVIQNPRYQVTQFGKPVTLSCSQTLNHNVMYWYQQKSSQAPKLLFHYYDKDFNNEADTPDNFQSRRPNTSFCFLDIRSPGLGDTAMYLCATHFGQEDSGANVLTFGAGSRLTVL.

The CDR3 DNA sequence: TGTGCCAGCAGCGTCGGGGCATTGGACTATGGCTACACCTTC. Translating it yields CASSVGALDYGYTF. The chain links TRBV9 to TRBJ1-2, with D perhaps TRBD1 (5 bases). Deletions cut 2 bases from V and 3 bases from J, with 11 bases between. Germline V gene data show CDR1 as SGDLS and CDR2 as YYNGEE. The CDR3 runs 14 residues.

CDR3 sequence: CATSRDYFPGLHYGYTF. The CDR3 coding sequence is TGTGCCACCAGCAGAGATTATTTCCCAGGGCTTCACTATGGCTACACCTTC. V is TRBV15 and J is TRBJ1-2; D may be TRBD1 (5 bases). V was shortened by 0 bases and J by 3 bases, with 17 bases between the two germline ends. This CDR3 spans 17 amino acids. Per germline, CDR1 LNHNV and CDR2 YYDKDF (reference sequence).

The chain is built from TRBV2 and TRBJ2-5; 7 bases match TRBD2. In germline, CDR1 is SNHLY, CDR2 FYNNEI. This CDR3 has 14 residues. V dropped 7 bases and J dropped 3; count of bases not matched to a gene: 8. CDR3 nucleotide sequence: TGTGCCAGCACTCCGACGGGGGGTGAAGAGACCCAGTACTTC. Encoded protein: CASTPTGGEETQYF.

This clone was counted between two and nine times. The chain combines TRBV10-3 with TRBJ2-3; 10 nucleotides align to TRBD2. Trimming removed 7 bases from V and 6 bases from J; junction bases left unmatched: 19. Germline V gives CDR1 ENHRY, CDR2 SYGVKD. CDR3 length: 18 amino acids. The CDR3 DNA is TGTGCCATCACAGACAGGCTAGCGGGGGCCGCCAGGAGCGATACGCAGTATTTT. This encodes CAITDRLAGAARSDTQYF.

The sample holds a few counts of this clone. The J gene is TRBJ2-2, the V gene TRBV4-1; 7 positions agree with TRBD1. The CDR3 length is 14 residues. V lost 2 bases and J lost 5; bases outside the gene matches: 2. Germline V gene sequence: CDR1 MGHRA, CDR2 YSYEKL. CDR3 nucleotide sequence: TGCGCCAGCAGCCAATACAGGGGTACCGGGGAGCTGTTTTTT. This gives the protein CASSQYRGTGELFF.